What follows describes a single T cell receptor beta chain. Its cognate antigen is unknown. This CDR3 contains 15 residues. The V segment lost 1 base and the J segment 6 bases; nucleotides outside the gene matches: 5. The V gene's germline CDR1 is MNHNS and CDR2 SASEGT. The PCR used 60 Vbeta and 13 Jbeta primers. Generated by immunoSEQ multiplex PCR, the TCRdb table keeps only in-frame clones and is missing some. Of around 140,000 clones in the sample, almost 80% were seen once. The sample belongs to a study of cytomegalovirus exposure and HLA in healthy donors. General study points: Previous analysis showed most TCR beta V segments were productive about 87% or about 30% of the time. Some V segments, including TRBV6-2 and TRBV6-3, were excluded as indistinguishable.

The chain combines TRBV6-1 with TRBJ2-1, with 8 bases lining up with TRBD2. Sequences were obtained from PBMCs. The source is a female donor in good health and CMV-seronegative. In DNA form, the CDR3 reads TGTGCCAGCAGTGAAGGGGGCGGGAGGACCAATGAGCAGTTCTTC. Translated: CASSEGGGRTNEQFF.